These T cell receptor beta chains were read from a single sample in a study of vaccination effects on CD4 cells after COVID-19. Sequencing used immunoSEQ multiplex PCR; TCRdb keeps in-frame clones, though not all of them. Seen here are about 59,000 clones, 60% to 80% observed once, and the top ten hold roughly 2%. Their antigens remain unidentified. The sequencing used CD4+ T cells from PBMCs cultured with HCoV-OC43 spike peptides, collected after COVID-19 vaccination. The receptor source for this set is a human donor who received a COVID-19 vaccine. The CDR3 runs from the conserved cysteine through the conserved F or W. Each record gives: J gene, clone size, V gene, D gene, CDR3 DNA, CDR3 protein. A D gene is named only where the DNA matches it firmly. Size is stated for part of the rows, as once, few or many counts, or as a class when the clone is expanded.

>TRBJ1-1|once|TRBV19|TRBD1
TGTGCCAGTAGCCGTCGACAGGGTGGGAACACTGAAGCTTTCTTT
CASSRRQGGNTEAFF
>TRBJ2-2|-|TRBV24-1|-
TGTGCCACGGGCATGGGGTTAGACACCGGGGAGCTGTTTTTT
CATGMGLDTGELFF
>TRBJ1-4|-|TRBV6-2/TRBV6-3|-
TGTGCCAGCAGTCAACAGATCGGGGAAAAACTGTTTTTT
CASSQQIGEKLFF
>TRBJ2-1|-|TRBV6-5|TRBD1
TGTGCCAGCAGTTACCCAGGACAGGGCGGTGAGCAGTTCTTC
CASSYPGQGGEQFF
>TRBJ2-3|-|TRBV5-5|-
TGTGCCAGCAGCATCCAGGGTCCCGGCACAGATACGCAGTATTTT
CASSIQGPGTDTQYF
>TRBJ1-1|once|TRBV2|-
TGTGCCAGCAGTGAGGTGACAGGCTACACTGAAGCTTTCTTT
CASSEVTGYTEAFF
>TRBJ1-2|-|TRBV14|-
TGTGCCAGCAGCCAAGCCTTTTTCCATAACTTC
CASSQAFFHNF
>TRBJ2-1|few|TRBV7-9|TRBD2
TGTGCCAGCAGCCGAACTAGCGATGAGCAGTTCTTC
CASSRTSDEQFF
>TRBJ2-1|-|TRBV5-1|-
TGCGCCAGCAGCGCGGAGGGTAGTCGTGAGCAGTTCTTC
CASSAEGSREQFF
>TRBJ2-1|-|TRBV6-5|-
TGTGCCGCAGCCCCCAGCTCTGAGCAGTTCTTC
CAAAPSSEQFF
>TRBJ2-6|-|TRBV13|-
TGTGCCAGCAGCTTTCGGGGGAGGTTCCCTGGGGCCAACGTCCTGACTTTC
CASSFRGRFPGANVLTF
>TRBJ2-1|few|TRBV24-1|TRBD1
TGTGCCACCAGCGGACCCGGGACAGGGGTCAATGAGCAGTTCTTC
CATSGPGTGVNEQFF
>TRBJ2-1|-|TRBV7-9|TRBD2
TGTGCCAGCAGCTTAGTTCCCGGCGGGGGGGCGTCCTACAATGAGCAGTTCTTC
CASSLVPGGGASYNEQFF
>TRBJ2-2|-|TRBV21-1|-
TGTGCCAGCAGCCCGGCTCTGAGGACAGGGGCCCCCGGGGAGCTGTTTTTT
CASSPALRTGAPGELFF
>TRBJ1-2|-|TRBV24-1|-
TGTGCCACCAGTGATCCCGGACGGACGGATGGCTACACCTTC
CATSDPGRTDGYTF
>TRBJ2-1|-|TRBV6-6|-
TGTGCCAGCAGCACTGATAGCCCCAGGTCCTACAATGAGCAGTTCTTC
CASSTDSPRSYNEQFF
>TRBJ2-3|-|TRBV30|-
TGTGCCTGGATGAGCCTGTGGGGCACAGATACGCAGTATTTT
CAWMSLWGTDTQYF
>TRBJ1-1|few|TRBV29-1|-
TGCAGCGTTGACTCACAGTTCAGCCTCACTGAAGCTTTCTTT
CSVDSQFSLTEAFF
>TRBJ1-2|few|TRBV6-5|-
TGTGCCAGCAGTCCAGGGATCCGTGTCTATGGCTACACCTTC
CASSPGIRVYGYTF
>TRBJ2-4|few|TRBV27|-
TGTGCCAGCAGTCCATTCAGGTGGGGCATTCAGTACTTC
CASSPFRWGIQYF
>TRBJ1-1|-|TRBV6-5|-
TGTGCCAGCAGTCTCCCTGGGGGGGCGAACACTGAAGCTTTCTTT
CASSLPGGANTEAFF
>TRBJ1-6|-|TRBV5-1|-
TGCGCCAGCAGCTTGGTAGGACAGTTCGAGCGGAATTCACCCCTCCACTTT
CASSLVGQFERNSPLHF
>TRBJ2-1|once|TRBV18|TRBD1
TGTGCCAGCTCACCGGGAGTGACAGGGGCCGGGGATGAGCAGTTCTTC
CASSPGVTGAGDEQFF
>TRBJ1-6|-|TRBV18|TRBD1
TGTGCCAGCTCACGGGACAGCCAAAATTCACCCCTCCACTTT
CASSRDSQNSPLHF
>TRBJ1-1|-|TRBV6-5|-
TGTGCCAGCAGCCGATCGGGGTTGAACACTGAAGCTTTCTTT
CASSRSGLNTEAFF
>TRBJ2-5|-|TRBV10-1|-
TGCGCCAGCCCTGAGACCCAGTACTTC
CASPETQYF
>TRBJ2-4|-|TRBV18|-
TGTGCCAGCTCACCACCGAACGGGGTACTAGCCAAAAACATTCAGTACTTC
CASSPPNGVLAKNIQYF
>TRBJ2-1|-|TRBV24-1|TRBD1
TGTGCCACCAGTGATCAGAGCCCGGGACAGGGCTACTACAATGAGCAGTTCTTC
CATSDQSPGQGYYNEQFF
>TRBJ2-1|-|TRBV6-2/TRBV6-3|TRBD1
TGTGCCAGCAGTTCCAGGCGGGACAGGGCAAATGAGCAGTTCTTC
CASSSRRDRANEQFF
>TRBJ1-2|-|TRBV4-1|-
TGCGCCAGCAGCCAAGATCTGGCCCCTAACTATGGCTACACCTTC
CASSQDLAPNYGYTF
>TRBJ1-2|-|TRBV28|TRBD1
TGTGCCAGCAGTGCCGGGACAGGGGTTGGCTACACCTTC
CASSAGTGVGYTF
>TRBJ2-3|once|TRBV2|-
TGTGCCAGCAGTGAAGCACGGGATACGCAGTATTTT
CASSEARDTQYF
>TRBJ1-2|-|TRBV5-1|TRBD1
TGCGCCACCGGGGACAGTATATATGGCTACACCTTC
CATGDSIYGYTF
>TRBJ2-2|-|TRBV6-5|-
TGTGCCAGCAACATACCAATAAACACCGGGGAGCTGTTTTTT
CASNIPINTGELFF
>TRBJ2-3|-|TRBV5-1|TRBD2
TGCGCCAGCAGCTTGGGGCCTAGCGGGGGCCCAGATACGCAGTATTTT
CASSLGPSGGPDTQYF
>TRBJ2-5|once|TRBV15|-
TGTGCCACCAGCTTCCACAGGTCGGGGGCCCAAGAGACCCAGTACTTC
CATSFHRSGAQETQYF
>TRBJ1-6|-|TRBV6-5|-
TGTGCCAGCAGTTACGACAGCCAGGCCTGGTCACCCCTCCACTTT
CASSYDSQAWSPLHF
>TRBJ1-2|-|TRBV5-1|TRBD1
TGCGCCAGCAGCTGGGGACAGCTCGCAAGGGGGTCGGAAAGCTTC
CASSWGQLARGSESF
>TRBJ2-3|once|TRBV12-3/TRBV12-4|-
TGTGCCAGCAGTTCCCCCCCGGGGAGAACGCAGTATTTT
CASSSPPGRTQYF
>TRBJ1-1|-|TRBV10-1|-
TGCGCCAGCAGTGGGGACACGATGAACACTGAAGCTTTCTTT
CASSGDTMNTEAFF
>TRBJ1-4|-|TRBV18|-
TGTGCCAGCTCACCATACAGCGTTAATGAAAAACTGTTTTTT
CASSPYSVNEKLFF
>TRBJ2-3|-|TRBV7-3|-
TGTGCCAGCAGCCACAGGGCAGATACGCAGTATTTT
CASSHRADTQYF
>TRBJ2-5|few|TRBV10-1|TRBD1
TGCGCCAGCAAAATACACAGGGGGCTGGAGACCCAGTACTTC
CASKIHRGLETQYF
>TRBJ2-3|-|TRBV5-1|-
TGCGCCAGCAATCCGGGGGAGATCACAGATACGCAGTATTTT
CASNPGEITDTQYF
>TRBJ1-1|-|TRBV6-6|-
TGTGCCAGCAGCCTCGGAGGAGGGAATGAAGCTTTCTTT
CASSLGGGNEAFF
>TRBJ2-1|once|TRBV18|TRBD1
TGTGCCAGCTCACCACCGGGACAGGGAGGAAATGAGCAGTTCTTC
CASSPPGQGGNEQFF